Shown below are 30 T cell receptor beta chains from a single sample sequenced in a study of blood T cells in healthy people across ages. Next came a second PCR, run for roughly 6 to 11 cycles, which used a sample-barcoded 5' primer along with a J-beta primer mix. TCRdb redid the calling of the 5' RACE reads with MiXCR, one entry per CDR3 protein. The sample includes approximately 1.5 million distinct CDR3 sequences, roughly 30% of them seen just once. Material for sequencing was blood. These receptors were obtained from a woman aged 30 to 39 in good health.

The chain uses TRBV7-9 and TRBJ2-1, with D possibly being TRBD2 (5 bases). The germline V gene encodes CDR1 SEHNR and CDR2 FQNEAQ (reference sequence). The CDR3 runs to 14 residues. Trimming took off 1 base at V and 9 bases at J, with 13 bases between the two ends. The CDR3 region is CASSLEVGVGEQFF. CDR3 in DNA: TGTGCCAGCAGCTTAGAGGTCGGGGTAGGTGAGCAGTTCTTC.

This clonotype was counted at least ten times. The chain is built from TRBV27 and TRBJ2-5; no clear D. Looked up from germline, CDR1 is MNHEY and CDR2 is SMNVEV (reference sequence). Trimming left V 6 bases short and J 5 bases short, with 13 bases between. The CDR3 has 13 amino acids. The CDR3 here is CASSPGPRETQYF. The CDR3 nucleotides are TGTGCCAGCAGCCCCGGACCTCGGGAGACCCAGTACTTC.

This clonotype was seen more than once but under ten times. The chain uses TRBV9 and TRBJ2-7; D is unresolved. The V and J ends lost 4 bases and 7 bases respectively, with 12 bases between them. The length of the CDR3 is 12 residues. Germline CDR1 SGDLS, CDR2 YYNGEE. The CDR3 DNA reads TGTGCCAGCAGCCCTCACGGGTTAGAGCAGTACTTC. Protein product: CASSPHGLEQYF.

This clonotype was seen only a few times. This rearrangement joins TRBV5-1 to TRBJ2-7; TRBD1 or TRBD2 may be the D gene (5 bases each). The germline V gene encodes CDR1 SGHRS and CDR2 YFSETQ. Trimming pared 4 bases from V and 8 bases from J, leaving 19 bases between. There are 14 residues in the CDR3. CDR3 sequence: CASSPLMEPGQQYF. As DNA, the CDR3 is TGCGCCAGCAGCCCGCTCATGGAACCGGGACAGCAGTACTTC.

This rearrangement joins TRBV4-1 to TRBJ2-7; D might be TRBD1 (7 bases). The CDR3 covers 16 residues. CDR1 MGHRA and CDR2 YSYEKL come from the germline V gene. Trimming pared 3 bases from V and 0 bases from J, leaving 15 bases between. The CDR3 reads CASSQVWGDSSYEQYF. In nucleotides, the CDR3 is TGCGCCAGCAGCCAGGTTTGGGGGGACAGCTCCTACGAGCAGTACTTC.

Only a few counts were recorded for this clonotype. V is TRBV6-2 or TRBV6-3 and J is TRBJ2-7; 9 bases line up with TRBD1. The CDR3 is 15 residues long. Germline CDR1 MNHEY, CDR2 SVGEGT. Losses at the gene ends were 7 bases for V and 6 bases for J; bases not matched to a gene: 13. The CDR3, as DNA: TGTGCCAGCAATATTGGAGGGACAGGGTCCGCCGAGCAGTACTTC. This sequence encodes CASNIGGTGSAEQYF.

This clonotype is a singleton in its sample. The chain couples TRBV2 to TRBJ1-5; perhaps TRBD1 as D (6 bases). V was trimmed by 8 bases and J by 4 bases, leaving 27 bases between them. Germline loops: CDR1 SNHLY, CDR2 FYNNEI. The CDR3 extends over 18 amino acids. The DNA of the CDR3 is TGTGCCAGCTCCCCCCGGGGTCGGGACAAAGTTAGTAATCAGCCCCAGCATTTT. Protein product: CASSPRGRDKVSNQPQHF.

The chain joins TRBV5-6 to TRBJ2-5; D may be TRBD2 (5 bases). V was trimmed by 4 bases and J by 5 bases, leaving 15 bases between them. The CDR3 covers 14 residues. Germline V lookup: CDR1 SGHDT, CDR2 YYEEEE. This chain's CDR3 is CASSLQPTGETQYF. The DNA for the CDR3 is TGTGCCAGCAGCCTACAGCCCACGGGGGAGACCCAGTACTTC.

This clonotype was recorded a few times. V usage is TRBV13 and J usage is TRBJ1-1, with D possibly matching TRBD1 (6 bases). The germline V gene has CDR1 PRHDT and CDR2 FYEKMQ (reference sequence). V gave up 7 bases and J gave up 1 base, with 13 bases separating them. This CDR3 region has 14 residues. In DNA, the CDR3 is TGTGCCAGCACCTCGACAGGAAAGAACACTGAAGCTTTCTTT. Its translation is CASTSTGKNTEAFF.

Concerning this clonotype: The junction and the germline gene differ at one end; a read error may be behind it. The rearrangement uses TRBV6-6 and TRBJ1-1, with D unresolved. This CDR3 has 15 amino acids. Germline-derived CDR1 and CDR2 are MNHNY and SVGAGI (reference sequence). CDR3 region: CASSYSPLMNIEAFF. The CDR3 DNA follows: TGTGCCAGCAGTTACTCGCCATTGATGAACATTGAAGCTTTCTTT.

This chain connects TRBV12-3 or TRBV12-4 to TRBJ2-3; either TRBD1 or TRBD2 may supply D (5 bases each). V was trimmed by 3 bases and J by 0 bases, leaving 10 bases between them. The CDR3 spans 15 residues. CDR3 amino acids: CASSFQGVSTDTQYF. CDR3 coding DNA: TGTGCCAGCAGTTTCCAGGGAGTGAGCACAGATACGCAGTATTTT.

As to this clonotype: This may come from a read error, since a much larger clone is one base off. CDR3 in DNA: TGTGCCGGCAGTGACCAGGAAGAGACCCAGTACTTC. Translation: CAGSDQEETQYF. This chain connects TRBV6-6 to TRBJ2-5; D uncertain. The germline V gene has CDR1 MNHNY and CDR2 SVGAGI (reference sequence). The CDR3 consists of 12 residues.

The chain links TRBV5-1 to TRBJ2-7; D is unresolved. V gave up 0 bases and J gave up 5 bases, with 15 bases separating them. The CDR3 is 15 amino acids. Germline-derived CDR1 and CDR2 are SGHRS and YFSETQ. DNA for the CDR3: TGCGCCAGCAGCTTGGCCGGGTCTCAGTATAACGAGCAGTACTTC. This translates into CASSLAGSQYNEQYF.

CDR3 in amino acids: CASTLATTFPSTDTQYF. CDR3 DNA: TGTGCCAGCACCCTAGCGACCACCTTTCCTAGCACAGATACGCAGTATTTT. The gene calls are TRBV6-1 and TRBJ2-3, with D tentatively TRBD2 (6 bases). This CDR3 spans 17 amino acids. Per germline, CDR1 MNHNS and CDR2 SASEGT. V was clipped by 7 bases and J by 0 bases, with 20 bases between them.

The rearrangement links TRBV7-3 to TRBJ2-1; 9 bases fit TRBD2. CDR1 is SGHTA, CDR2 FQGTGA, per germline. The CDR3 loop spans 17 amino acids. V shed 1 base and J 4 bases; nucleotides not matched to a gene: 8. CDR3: CASSLSLGLAGYNEQFF. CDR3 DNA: TGTGCCAGCAGCTTAAGCCTCGGGCTAGCGGGATACAATGAGCAGTTCTTC.

The CDR3 reads CASRTTGWSNQPQHF. The DNA of the CDR3 is TGTGCCAGCAGGACGACAGGGTGGTCGAATCAGCCCCAGCATTTT. The gene calls are TRBV6-6 and TRBJ1-5; 7 bases fit TRBD1. V lost 6 bases and J lost 4; bases outside the gene matches: 9. The CDR3 covers 15 residues. CDR1 and CDR2 from the germline V gene are MNHNY and SVGAGI (reference sequence).

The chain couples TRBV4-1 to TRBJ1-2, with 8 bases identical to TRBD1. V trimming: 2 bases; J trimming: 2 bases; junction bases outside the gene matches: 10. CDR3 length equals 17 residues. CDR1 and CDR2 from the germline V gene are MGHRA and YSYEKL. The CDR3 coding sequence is TGCGCCAGCAGCCAATGGTGGACAGGGTTGACCAACTATGGCTACACCTTC. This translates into CASSQWWTGLTNYGYTF.

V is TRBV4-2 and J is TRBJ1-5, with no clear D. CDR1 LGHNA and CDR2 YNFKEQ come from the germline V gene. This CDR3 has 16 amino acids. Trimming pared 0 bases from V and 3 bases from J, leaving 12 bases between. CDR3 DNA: TGTGCCAGCAGCCAAGATGAGGCGGGATCCAATCAGCCCCAGCATTTT. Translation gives CASSQDEAGSNQPQHF.

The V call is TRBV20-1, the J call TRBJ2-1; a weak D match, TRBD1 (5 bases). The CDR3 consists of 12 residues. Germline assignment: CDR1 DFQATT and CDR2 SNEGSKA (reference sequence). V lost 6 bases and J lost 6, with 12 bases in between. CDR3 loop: CSAFRVANEQFF. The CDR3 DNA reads TGCAGTGCCTTCAGGGTGGCCAATGAGCAGTTCTTC.

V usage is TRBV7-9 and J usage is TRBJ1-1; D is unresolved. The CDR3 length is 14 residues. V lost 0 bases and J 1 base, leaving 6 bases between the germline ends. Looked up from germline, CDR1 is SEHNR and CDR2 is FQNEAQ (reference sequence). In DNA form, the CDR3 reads TGTGCCAGCAGCTTAGCCCACTGGAACACTGAAGCTTTCTTT. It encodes CASSLAHWNTEAFF.

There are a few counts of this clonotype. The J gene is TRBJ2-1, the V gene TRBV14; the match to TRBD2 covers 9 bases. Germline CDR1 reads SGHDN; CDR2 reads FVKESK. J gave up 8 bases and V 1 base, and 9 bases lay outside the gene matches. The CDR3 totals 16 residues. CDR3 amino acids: CASSQVAGGRFDEQFF. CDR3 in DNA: TGTGCCAGCAGCCAAGTCGCGGGGGGGCGCTTCGATGAGCAGTTCTTC.

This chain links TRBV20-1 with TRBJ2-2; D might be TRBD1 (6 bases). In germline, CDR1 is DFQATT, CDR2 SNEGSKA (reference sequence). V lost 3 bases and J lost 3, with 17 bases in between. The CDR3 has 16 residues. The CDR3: CSARNREIGDTGELFF. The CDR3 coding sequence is TGCAGTGCTAGGAACAGGGAGATTGGGGACACCGGGGAGCTGTTTTTT.

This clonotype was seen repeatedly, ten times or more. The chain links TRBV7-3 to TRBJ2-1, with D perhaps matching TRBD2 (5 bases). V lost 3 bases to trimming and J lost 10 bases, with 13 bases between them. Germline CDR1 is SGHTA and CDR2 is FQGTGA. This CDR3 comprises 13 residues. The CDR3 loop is CASSFSGAGEQFF. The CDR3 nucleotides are TGTGCCAGCAGCTTCAGCGGCGCCGGGGAGCAGTTCTTC.

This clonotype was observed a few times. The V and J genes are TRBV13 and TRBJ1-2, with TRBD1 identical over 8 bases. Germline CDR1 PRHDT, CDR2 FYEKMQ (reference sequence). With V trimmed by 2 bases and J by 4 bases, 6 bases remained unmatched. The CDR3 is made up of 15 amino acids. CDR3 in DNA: TGTGCCAGCAGCTTATTACAGCAGGGGGCCTATGGCTACACCTTC. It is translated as CASSLLQQGAYGYTF.

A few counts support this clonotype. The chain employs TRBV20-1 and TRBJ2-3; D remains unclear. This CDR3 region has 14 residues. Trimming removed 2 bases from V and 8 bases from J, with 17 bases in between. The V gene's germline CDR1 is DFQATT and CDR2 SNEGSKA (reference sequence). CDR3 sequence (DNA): TGCAGTGCTAGACCGGATTTCTTTAAGGGTACGCAGTATTTT. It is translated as CSARPDFFKGTQYF.

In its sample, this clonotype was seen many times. CDR3 amino acids: CASSASGGAEETQYF. The CDR3 DNA follows: TGTGCCAGCAGCGCTAGCGGGGGGGCGGAAGAGACCCAGTACTTC. The J gene is TRBJ2-5, the V gene TRBV9; 12 nucleotides agree with TRBD2. This CDR3 has 15 residues. V gave up 3 bases and J gave up 3 bases; unmatched junction bases: 3. Germline V lookup: CDR1 SGDLS, CDR2 YYNGEE.

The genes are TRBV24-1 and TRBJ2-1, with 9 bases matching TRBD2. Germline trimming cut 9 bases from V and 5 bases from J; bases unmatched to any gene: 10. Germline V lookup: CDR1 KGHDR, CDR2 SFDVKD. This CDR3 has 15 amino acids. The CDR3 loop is CATALGLAPNNEQFF. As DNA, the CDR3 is TGTGCCACCGCCTTAGGACTAGCGCCCAACAATGAGCAGTTCTTC.

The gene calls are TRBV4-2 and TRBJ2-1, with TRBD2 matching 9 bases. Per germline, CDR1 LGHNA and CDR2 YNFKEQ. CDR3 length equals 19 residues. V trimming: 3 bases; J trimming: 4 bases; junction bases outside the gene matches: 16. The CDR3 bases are TGTGCCAGCAGCCAGGAACGAATAGGTAGCGGGGGAGATTACAATGAGCAGTTCTTC. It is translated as CASSQERIGSGGDYNEQFF.

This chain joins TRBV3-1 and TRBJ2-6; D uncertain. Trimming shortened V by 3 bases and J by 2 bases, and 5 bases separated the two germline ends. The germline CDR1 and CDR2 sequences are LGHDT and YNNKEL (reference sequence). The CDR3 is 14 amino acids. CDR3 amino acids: CASSHAPGANVLTF. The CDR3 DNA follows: TGTGCCAGCAGCCACGCGCCTGGGGCCAACGTCCTGACTTTC.

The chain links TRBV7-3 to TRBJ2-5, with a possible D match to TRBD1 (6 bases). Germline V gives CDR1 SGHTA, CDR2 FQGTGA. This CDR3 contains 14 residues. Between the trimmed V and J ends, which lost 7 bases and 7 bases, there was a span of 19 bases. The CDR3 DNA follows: TGTGCCAGCAACTTGCGACCCTCCAGGGGGACCCAGTACTTC. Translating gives CASNLRPSRGTQYF.